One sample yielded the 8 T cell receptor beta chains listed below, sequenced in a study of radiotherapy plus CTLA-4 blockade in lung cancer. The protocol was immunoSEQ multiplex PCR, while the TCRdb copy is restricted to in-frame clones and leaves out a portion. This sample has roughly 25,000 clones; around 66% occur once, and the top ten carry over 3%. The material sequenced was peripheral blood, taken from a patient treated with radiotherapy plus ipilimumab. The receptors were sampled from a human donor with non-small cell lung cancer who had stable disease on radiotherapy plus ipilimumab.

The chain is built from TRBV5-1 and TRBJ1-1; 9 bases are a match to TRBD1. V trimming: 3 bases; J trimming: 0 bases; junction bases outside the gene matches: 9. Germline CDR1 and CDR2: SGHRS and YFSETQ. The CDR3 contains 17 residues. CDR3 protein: CASSSTGQGLMNTEAFF. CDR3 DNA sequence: TGCGCCAGCAGCTCAACGGGACAGGGCCTCATGAACACTGAAGCTTTCTTT.

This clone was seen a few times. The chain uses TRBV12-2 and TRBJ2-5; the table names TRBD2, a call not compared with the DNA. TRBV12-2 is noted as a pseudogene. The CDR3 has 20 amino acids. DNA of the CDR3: TGTGCAAGTCGCGCCTTGACCTTAGTGGTTTCGGCGGGAGACCAAGAGACCCAGTACTTC. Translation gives CASRALTLVVSAGDQETQYF.

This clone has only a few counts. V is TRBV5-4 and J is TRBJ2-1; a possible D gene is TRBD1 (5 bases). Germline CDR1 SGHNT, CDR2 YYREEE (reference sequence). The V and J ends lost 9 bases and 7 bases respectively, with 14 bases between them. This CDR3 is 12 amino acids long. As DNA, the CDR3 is TGTGCCACCCAGAAGGGGTTAAATGAGCAGTTCTTC. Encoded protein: CATQKGLNEQFF.

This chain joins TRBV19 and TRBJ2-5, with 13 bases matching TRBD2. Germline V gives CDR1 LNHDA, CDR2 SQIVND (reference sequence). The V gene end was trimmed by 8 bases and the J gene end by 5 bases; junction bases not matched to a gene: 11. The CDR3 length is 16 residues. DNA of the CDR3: TGTGCCAGTTCAACTAGCGGGAGGGTCTTTGGCGAGACCCAGTACTTC. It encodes CASSTSGRVFGETQYF.

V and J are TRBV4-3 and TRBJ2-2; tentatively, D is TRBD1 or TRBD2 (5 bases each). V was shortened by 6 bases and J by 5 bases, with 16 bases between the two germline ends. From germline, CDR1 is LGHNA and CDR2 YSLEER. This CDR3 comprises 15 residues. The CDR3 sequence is CASRPGTSGTGELFF. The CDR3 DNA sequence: TGCGCCAGCAGGCCCGGGACCTCGGGGACCGGGGAGCTGTTTTTT.

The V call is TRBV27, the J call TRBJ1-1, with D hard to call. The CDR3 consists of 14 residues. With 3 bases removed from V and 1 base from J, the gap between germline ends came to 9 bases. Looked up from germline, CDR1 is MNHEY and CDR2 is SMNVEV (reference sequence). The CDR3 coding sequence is TGTGCCAGCAGTTTTTCTAACGGGAACACTGAAGCTTTCTTT. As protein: CASSFSNGNTEAFF.

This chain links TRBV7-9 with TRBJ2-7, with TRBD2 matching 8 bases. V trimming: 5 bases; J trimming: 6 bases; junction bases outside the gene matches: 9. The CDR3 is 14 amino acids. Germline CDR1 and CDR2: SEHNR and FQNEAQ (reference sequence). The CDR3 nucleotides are TGTGCCAGCAGCCCAGCGGGAGCCCGTTCCGAGCAGTACTTC. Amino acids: CASSPAGARSEQYF.

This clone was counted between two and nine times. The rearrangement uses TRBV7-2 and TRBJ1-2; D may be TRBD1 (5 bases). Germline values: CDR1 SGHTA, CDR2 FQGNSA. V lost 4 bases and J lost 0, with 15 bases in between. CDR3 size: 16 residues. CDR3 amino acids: CASSSTRSTANYGYTF. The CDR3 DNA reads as TGTGCCAGCAGCTCTACCCGTTCGACAGCTAACTATGGCTACACCTTC.